These 20 T cell receptor beta chains were sequenced from one sample in a study of blood T cell repertoires in COVID-19. This table comes from immunoSEQ multiplex PCR, and its TCRdb copy is limited to in-frame clones, with some not included. The sample holds roughly 50,000 clones, more than 75% seen once. The sample taken for sequencing was peripheral blood. The receptors come from a human donor in a cohort sampled during active COVID-19.

V gene TRBV23-1 combines with J gene TRBJ2-6; the match to TRBD2 covers 14 bases. TRBV23-1 counts as an open reading frame of uncertain function. This CDR3 is 18 amino acids long. The V segment lost 3 bases and the J segment 4 bases; nucleotides outside the gene matches: 5. Here the CDR3 DNA reads TGCGCCAGCAGTCAGGGGGGACTAGCGGGAGCCGGGGCCAACGTCCTGACTTTC. Translation: CASSQGGLAGAGANVLTF.

The genes are TRBV18 and TRBJ2-2, with 11 bases that match TRBD1. This CDR3 region has 15 residues. The germline gives CDR1 KGHSH, CDR2 LQKENI. After removal of 4 bases from V and 6 bases from J, the junction contained 4 bases not matched to a gene. CDR3 loop: CASSQGQGAPGELFF. The CDR3 DNA reads TGTGCCAGCTCACAAGGACAGGGGGCGCCCGGGGAGCTGTTTTTT.

The chain couples TRBV5-4 to TRBJ2-2, with 8 bases fitting TRBD2. CDR1 and CDR2 from the germline V gene are SGHNT and YYREEE (reference sequence). Trimming cost V 1 base and J 5 bases; bases outside gene matches: 7. The CDR3 consists of 16 residues. The DNA for the CDR3 is TGTGCCAGCAGCTTGTTCGGCGGGGGGCCGACCGGGGAGCTGTTTTTT. It yields the protein CASSLFGGGPTGELFF.

J is TRBJ1-5 and V is TRBV30; no reliable D call. Germline values: CDR1 GTSNPN, CDR2 SVGIG (reference sequence). The CDR3 runs to 15 residues. The CDR3 loop is CATGGAVYLNQPQHF. The DNA of the CDR3 is TGTGCAACCGGAGGAGCGGTGTATCTCAATCAGCCCCAGCATTTT.

CDR3 nucleotide sequence: TGCGCCAGCAGTGCTCGCGGGCGGGACGATGAGCAGTTCTTC. It encodes CASSARGRDDEQFF. The chain has TRBV10-2 and TRBJ2-1; a possible D gene is TRBD2 (6 bases). The CDR3 consists of 14 residues. The germline V gene has CDR1 WSHSY and CDR2 SAAADI. V lost 4 bases, J lost 8 bases, and 15 bases lay in between.

V usage is TRBV2 and J usage is TRBJ1-1; perhaps TRBD1 as D (5 bases). Between the trimmed V and J ends, which lost 7 bases and 12 bases, there was a span of 15 bases. This CDR3 has 11 amino acids. Germline V gene data show CDR1 as SNHLY and CDR2 as FYNNEI. The CDR3, as DNA: TGTGCCAGCAATACCCAGGGTCGACCTTTCTTT. Translated: CASNTQGRPFF.

This clone was picked up one time. The CDR3 here is CASSRQPGQLNSPLHF. The CDR3 DNA reads as TGTGCCAGCAGCCGACAACCGGGACAGCTTAATTCACCCCTCCACTTT. The chain uses TRBV9 and TRBJ1-6; 7 bases fit TRBD1. This CDR3 has 16 residues. Germline V gene data show CDR1 as SGDLS and CDR2 as YYNGEE. V shed 4 bases and J 6 bases; nucleotides not matched to a gene: 10.

This sequence joins TRBV29-1 and TRBJ2-1; 10 bases match TRBD1. The germline CDR1 and CDR2 sequences are SQVTM and ANQGSEA. V lost 7 bases, J lost 8 bases, and 2 bases stayed unmatched. The CDR3 runs to 11 residues. CDR3: CSGDRGDEQFF. CDR3 sequence (DNA): TGCAGCGGGGACAGGGGCGATGAGCAGTTCTTC.

V usage is TRBV30 and J usage is TRBJ2-7; TRBD1 matches 7 bases. CDR1 is GTSNPN and CDR2 is SVGIG in the germline V gene (reference sequence). This CDR3 comprises 12 residues. Germline trimming cut 1 base from V and 8 bases from J; bases unmatched to any gene: 5. The CDR3 loop reads CAWSGAGGKQYF. The CDR3 coding sequence is TGTGCCTGGAGTGGGGCAGGGGGAAAGCAGTACTTC. The complete variable domain, with remaining parts taken from reference TRBV30 and TRBJ2-7, reads SQTIHQWPATLVQPVGSPLSLECTVEGTSNPNLYWYRQAAGRGLQLLFYSVGIGQISSEVPQNLSASRPQDRQFILSSKKLLLSDSGFYLCAWSGAGGKQYFGPGTRLTVT.

The V and J genes are TRBV27 and TRBJ1-2, with D perhaps TRBD1 (5 bases). Germline V gene data show CDR1 as MNHEY and CDR2 as SMNVEV (reference sequence). The CDR3 extends over 12 amino acids. V lost 4 bases and J lost 6, with 9 bases in between. CDR3 coding DNA: TGTGCCAGCAGTTCGTTCAGGGATGGCTACACCTTC. Residues: CASSSFRDGYTF.

This clone was detected only a few times. V usage is TRBV11-2 and J usage is TRBJ2-7, with D unclear. The V and J ends lost 5 bases and 2 bases respectively, with 13 bases between them. The CDR3 runs to 14 residues. Looked up from germline, CDR1 is SGHAT and CDR2 is FQNNGV. CDR3 sequence (DNA): TGTGCCAGCAGCCCCAGAGGTCATGCCTACGAGCAGTACTTC. Translation: CASSPRGHAYEQYF.

In DNA form, the CDR3 reads TGTGCCAGTAGTATAGATCCCGGTAGGAACACTGAAGCTTTCTTT. Residues: CASSIDPGRNTEAFF. J is TRBJ1-1 and V is TRBV19, with D uncertain. The CDR3 runs to 15 residues. Germline V gives CDR1 LNHDA, CDR2 SQIVND (reference sequence). Trimming left V 0 bases short and J 1 base short, with 9 bases between.

The chain links TRBV7-9 to TRBJ2-3; TRBD2 matches at 10 bases. The trim removed 2 bases at V and 4 bases at J, leaving 15 bases unmatched. The CDR3 loop spans 19 amino acids. Germline-derived CDR1 and CDR2 are SEHNR and FQNEAQ (reference sequence). CDR3 bases: TGTGCCAGCAGCTTACCTTCTCTACATCCTAGCGGGAGTGCAGATACGCAGTATTTT. Translating gives CASSLPSLHPSGSADTQYF. The full variable domain, its missing parts supplied by reference TRBV7-9 and TRBJ2-3, is DTGVSQNPRHKITKRGQNVTFRCDPISEHNRLYWYRQTLGQGPEFLTYFQNEAQLEKSRLLSDRFSAERPKGSFSTLEIQRTEQGDSAMYLCASSLPSLHPSGSADTQYFGPGTRLTVL.

The V call is TRBV10-3, the J call TRBJ2-7; 7 bases line up with TRBD1. The J segment lost 4 bases and the V segment lost 6 bases, leaving 9 bases of the junction unmatched. CDR1 and CDR2 from the germline V gene are ENHRY and SYGVKD. The CDR3 is 14 amino acids. CDR3 amino acids: CAIRGTAGAYEQYF. The CDR3 coding sequence is TGTGCCATCAGGGGGACAGCCGGGGCATACGAGCAGTACTTC.

The chain joins TRBV5-4 to TRBJ2-1; tentative D call: TRBD2 (6 bases). This CDR3 has 14 residues. Germline V CDR1 and CDR2: SGHNT, YYREEE (reference sequence). Deletions cut 0 bases from V and 4 bases from J, with 8 bases between. CDR3 residues: CASSLEGLYNEQFF. The CDR3 coding sequence is TGTGCCAGCAGCTTGGAGGGACTGTACAATGAGCAGTTCTTC.

The chain links TRBV2 to TRBJ1-6; 8 bases match TRBD1. Germline lookup yields CDR1 SNHLY and CDR2 FYNNEI. J was trimmed by 10 bases and V by 6 bases; bases with no gene match: 8. The CDR3 has 14 amino acids. CDR3 nucleotide sequence: TGTGCCAGCAGAAACGACAGGGGAGGGTCACCCCTCCACTTT. Encoded protein: CASRNDRGGSPLHF.

The V and J genes are TRBV19 and TRBJ2-5; 15 positions agree with TRBD2. The germline V gene has CDR1 LNHDA and CDR2 SQIVND (reference sequence). With 3 bases clipped from V and 6 bases from J, the junction kept 2 bases outside the gene matches. The CDR3 is 15 residues long. The CDR3, as DNA: TGTGCCAGTAGTATTGGGACTAGCGGGAGGCAGACCCAGTACTTC. Its translation is CASSIGTSGRQTQYF.

This clone came up a few times. This sequence joins TRBV5-6 and TRBJ2-5, with 7 bases that match TRBD1. Per germline, CDR1 SGHDT and CDR2 YYEEEE. V dropped 4 bases and J dropped 3; count of bases not matched to a gene: 9. There are 15 residues in the CDR3. In nucleotides, the CDR3 is TGTGCCAGCAGCAAAACCCCCGGGACAGAAGAGACCCAGTACTTC. The encoded protein is CASSKTPGTEETQYF.

The J gene is TRBJ2-7, the V gene TRBV28; 11 bases match TRBD2. Germline values: CDR1 MDHEN, CDR2 SYDVKM. J gave up 3 bases and V 9 bases, and 4 bases lay outside the gene matches. The CDR3 loop spans 13 amino acids. Here the CDR3 reads CARGTSGSYEQYF. The DNA of the CDR3 is TGTGCCAGAGGAACTAGCGGGAGCTACGAGCAGTACTTC.

This clone turned up a few times. CDR3 protein: CASREVVDGNTIYF. CDR3 bases: TGTGCCAGCAGGGAGGTCGTAGACGGAAACACCATATATTTT. This chain joins TRBV5-4 and TRBJ1-3, with no clear D. Germline CDR1 and CDR2: SGHNT and YYREEE (reference sequence). The V end was cut by 5 bases, the J end by 4 bases, with 13 bases between. CDR3 length: 14 amino acids.